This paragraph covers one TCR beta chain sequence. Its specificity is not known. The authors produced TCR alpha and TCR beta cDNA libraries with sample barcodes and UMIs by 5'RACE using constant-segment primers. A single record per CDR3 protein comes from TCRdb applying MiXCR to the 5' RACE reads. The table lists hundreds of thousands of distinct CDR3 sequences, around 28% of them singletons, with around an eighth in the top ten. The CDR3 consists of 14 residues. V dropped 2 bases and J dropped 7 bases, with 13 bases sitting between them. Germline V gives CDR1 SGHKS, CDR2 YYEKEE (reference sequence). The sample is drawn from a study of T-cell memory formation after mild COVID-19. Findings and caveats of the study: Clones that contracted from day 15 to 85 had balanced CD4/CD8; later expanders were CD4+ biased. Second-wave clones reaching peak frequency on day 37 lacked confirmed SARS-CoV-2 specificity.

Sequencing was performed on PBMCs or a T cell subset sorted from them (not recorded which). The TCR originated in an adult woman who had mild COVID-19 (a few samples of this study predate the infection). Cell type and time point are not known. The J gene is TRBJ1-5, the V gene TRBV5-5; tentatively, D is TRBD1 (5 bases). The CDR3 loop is CASSFGGIGQPQHF. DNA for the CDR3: TGTGCCAGCAGCTTTGGGGGGATTGGACAGCCCCAGCATTTT.